The 29 T cell receptor beta chains below were found in one sample sequenced in a study of T cells in Graves' hyperthyroidism and ophthalmopathy. Amplification yielded TCR beta CDR3 regions, with RNA transcripts as the source. Primed by the HTBI set, a first-round RT-PCR was run on the TCR CDR3. TCRdb analysed the multiplex PCR reads with MiXCR anew, one entry per CDR3 protein. The sample carries some 320,000 distinct CDR3 sequences, roughly 13% recorded once. The source material was blood. These receptors originate from a woman between 40 and 50 years old with Graves' ophthalmopathy.

A few counts support this clonotype. This chain links TRBV20-1 with TRBJ2-7; D might be TRBD1 or TRBD2, each matching 5 bases. With 0 bases removed from V and 5 bases from J, the gap between germline ends came to 17 bases. Germline CDR1 and CDR2: DFQATT and SNEGSKA (reference sequence). The CDR3 has 15 amino acids. CDR3 nucleotide sequence: TGCAGTGCTAGAGATTGGCAGGGACCGGCGCACGAGCAGTACTTC. Translation gives CSARDWQGPAHEQYF.

In its sample, this clonotype was seen many times. The CDR3 coding sequence is TGCGCCAGCAGCTTGGAACCCGGGCGGGATGAGCAGTTCTTC. Its translation is CASSLEPGRDEQFF. The chain has TRBV5-1 and TRBJ2-1, with D perhaps matching TRBD2 (5 bases). CDR3 length equals 14 residues. Germline-derived CDR1 and CDR2 are SGHRS and YFSETQ. V dropped 0 bases and J dropped 8 bases, with 12 bases sitting between them.

In this sample, this clonotype turned up many times. This chain joins TRBV7-2 and TRBJ2-4; 8 nucleotides align to TRBD1. From germline, CDR1 is SGHTA and CDR2 FQGNSA. After removal of 5 bases from V and 8 bases from J, the junction contained 8 bases not matched to a gene. This CDR3 has 14 amino acids. In DNA form, the CDR3 reads TGTGCCAGCAGCACCGGACAGGGCTCGTACATTCAGTACTTC. Its protein product is CASSTGQGSYIQYF.

This clonotype was counted only a few times. One base away lies a much larger clone, so this may be a sequencing read error. The chain joins TRBV10-3 to TRBJ1-1; D unclear. Germline V CDR1 and CDR2: ENHRY, SYGVKD. The CDR3 covers 13 residues. CDR3: CAINRQVNAEAFF. The CDR3 nucleotides are TGTGCCATCAATCGGCAAGTGAACGCTGAAGCTTTCTTT.

This clonotype was found many times. The chain employs TRBV7-9 and TRBJ1-1; 7 bases agree with TRBD1. J was trimmed by 1 base and V by 5 bases; bases with no gene match: 7. Germline V lookup: CDR1 SEHNR, CDR2 FQNEAQ (reference sequence). This CDR3 region has 15 residues. The DNA of the CDR3 is TGTGCCAGCAGCCGGCAGACAGGGTCGAACACTGAAGCTTTCTTT. Its translation: CASSRQTGSNTEAFF.

This clonotype was observed at least ten times. The chain is built from TRBV6-1 and TRBJ1-4, with 8 bases identical to TRBD1. The J segment lost 7 bases and the V segment lost 2 bases, leaving 3 bases of the junction unmatched. CDR3 length: 14 residues. CDR1 is MNHNS and CDR2 is SASEGT in the germline V gene. The CDR3 is CASSEQGASEKLFF. The DNA of the CDR3 is TGTGCCAGCAGTGAACAGGGGGCCTCTGAAAAACTGTTTTTT.

This clonotype was detected only once. This chain links TRBV18 with TRBJ2-5; D is unclear. CDR1 and CDR2 (germline): KGHSH, LQKENI. Trimming cost V 3 bases and J 5 bases, with 13 bases left between them. This CDR3 comprises 14 residues. The CDR3 nucleotides are TGTGCCAGCTCACCCAACGGACCCAAGGAGACCCAGTACTTC. Translation: CASSPNGPKETQYF.

In this sample, this clonotype turned up a few times. The chain employs TRBV4-1 and TRBJ1-2; no reliable D call. Germline V gene sequence: CDR1 MGHRA, CDR2 YSYEKL. The CDR3 sequence is 14 residues long. V lost 4 bases to trimming and J lost 2 bases, with 11 bases between them. The CDR3 protein is CASSPPGMNYGYTF. CDR3 nucleotide sequence: TGCGCCAGCAGCCCTCCGGGGATGAACTATGGCTACACCTTC.

This clonotype was seen ten or more times. The chain uses TRBV20-1 and TRBJ1-1, with D tentatively TRBD1 (6 bases). CDR1 is DFQATT, CDR2 SNEGSKA, per germline (reference sequence). V lost 0 bases to trimming and J lost 8 bases, with 16 bases between them. The CDR3 spans 14 residues. The CDR3 sequence: CSARDFAGAGEAFF. CDR3 sequence (DNA): TGCAGTGCTAGAGACTTCGCAGGGGCAGGAGAAGCTTTCTTT.

This clonotype was seen repeatedly, ten times or more. The chain links TRBV20-1 to TRBJ2-2, with a possible D match to TRBD1 (6 bases). The CDR3 is made up of 12 amino acids. Germline loops: CDR1 DFQATT, CDR2 SNEGSKA (reference sequence). The V end lost 6 bases, the J end lost 6 bases, and 11 bases lay between the germline ends. The CDR3 loop reads CSADTGSGELFF. DNA for the CDR3: TGCAGTGCGGATACAGGGTCCGGGGAGCTGTTTTTT.

This clonotype occurred many times. The gene calls are TRBV20-1 and TRBJ1-6; 7 nucleotides align to TRBD1. The CDR3 covers 14 residues. The germline CDR1 and CDR2 sequences are DFQATT and SNEGSKA (reference sequence). Unmatched junction bases numbered 4, after V lost 2 bases and J lost 6 bases. The CDR3 spells CSARTGTANSPLHF. The DNA for the CDR3 is TGCAGTGCTAGAACCGGGACAGCTAATTCACCCCTCCACTTT.

This clonotype was seen ten or more times. This sequence joins TRBV20-1 and TRBJ2-7; TRBD1 aligns across 7 bases. V was clipped by 2 bases and J by 7 bases; unmatched bases: 8. Germline V gives CDR1 DFQATT, CDR2 SNEGSKA (reference sequence). The CDR3 spans 13 residues. The CDR3 is CSARSSGGWEQYF. The CDR3 nucleotides are TGCAGTGCTAGATCGTCAGGGGGATGGGAGCAGTACTTC.

The chain couples TRBV19 to TRBJ2-3; no reliable D call. In germline, CDR1 is LNHDA, CDR2 SQIVND (reference sequence). Trimming took 7 bases from V and 2 from J, leaving 10 bases between them. This CDR3 has 13 amino acids. CDR3 sequence (DNA): TGTGCCAGTACCCCTCGTATCACAGATACGCAGTATTTT. Its protein is CASTPRITDTQYF.

This clonotype was observed a handful of times. The chain has TRBV18 and TRBJ1-5; D possibly corresponds to TRBD1 (5 bases). From germline, CDR1 is KGHSH and CDR2 LQKENI. V was trimmed by 1 base and J by 6 bases, leaving 13 bases between them. The CDR3 extends over 15 amino acids. DNA of the CDR3: TGTGCCAGCTCACCACGCAGGGAGAAGAGTCAGCCCCAGCATTTT. It is translated as CASSPRREKSQPQHF.

This clonotype was observed many times. The genes are TRBV6-1 and TRBJ1-6, with D maybe TRBD1 (5 bases). The CDR3 has 17 residues. Germline-derived CDR1 and CDR2 are MNHNS and SASEGT. V lost 1 base and J 6 bases, leaving 16 bases between the germline ends. The CDR3 DNA follows: TGTGCCAGCAGTGAAGGATCGTGGCAGGGAAGTAATTCACCCCTCCACTTT. As protein: CASSEGSWQGSNSPLHF.

There are many counts of this clonotype. The chain joins TRBV20-1 to TRBJ2-7, with D possibly being TRBD1 (6 bases). This CDR3 has 16 amino acids. Between the trimmed V and J ends, which lost 0 bases and 4 bases, there was a span of 19 bases. The germline V gene has CDR1 DFQATT and CDR2 SNEGSKA (reference sequence). The CDR3 DNA follows: TGCAGTGCTAGAGATCCAGCAGGGGAAGGGTCTTACGAGCAGTACTTC. This translates into CSARDPAGEGSYEQYF.

This clonotype was seen ten or more times. V gene TRBV27 combines with J gene TRBJ2-5; D is undetermined. This CDR3 contains 16 residues. Germline V gene sequence: CDR1 MNHEY, CDR2 SMNVEV (reference sequence). With 3 bases removed from V and 5 bases from J, the gap between germline ends came to 19 bases. The CDR3 sequence: CASSFDLGGPIETQYF. The DNA for the CDR3 is TGTGCCAGCAGTTTTGATCTGGGCGGCCCGATCGAGACCCAGTACTTC.

This clonotype appeared many times. This rearrangement joins TRBV28 to TRBJ1-6; a possible D gene is TRBD1 (6 bases). V lost 2 bases to trimming and J lost 2 bases, with 13 bases between them. Germline V gene sequence: CDR1 MDHEN, CDR2 SYDVKM. This CDR3 spans 17 amino acids. The CDR3 nucleotides read TGTGCCAGCAGTTTACCAACAGGGATGACCTATAATTCACCCCTCCACTTT. It codes for CASSLPTGMTYNSPLHF.

This clonotype was picked up many times. V and J are TRBV6-2 or TRBV6-3 and TRBJ2-6; no definite D call. Germline CDR1 MNHEY, CDR2 SVGEGT. This CDR3 contains 17 residues. Trimming took off 11 bases at V and 0 bases at J, with 20 bases between the two ends. DNA of the CDR3: TGTGCCGTCAGGACGGCCCTCTTCCACTCTGGGGCCAACGTCCTGACTTTC. It specifies CAVRTALFHSGANVLTF.

This clonotype was seen ten or more times. The V and J genes are TRBV6-1 and TRBJ2-1; 7 nucleotides align to TRBD1. The J segment lost 12 bases and the V segment lost 4 bases, leaving 15 bases of the junction unmatched. Germline values: CDR1 MNHNS, CDR2 SASEGT. CDR3 length: 15 residues. The CDR3 region is CASSVERGRPGGQFF. For the CDR3, the DNA is TGTGCCAGCAGTGTGGAAAGGGGGCGTCCTGGGGGGCAGTTCTTC.

This clonotype was observed many times. This chain uses TRBV7-2 with TRBJ2-1; TRBD2 might be the D (5 bases). Germline V CDR1 and CDR2: SGHTA, FQGNSA. V shed 3 bases and J shed 4 bases, with 16 bases lying between them. CDR3 size: 16 residues. The CDR3 spells CASSFQLVGFYNEQFF. As DNA, the CDR3 is TGTGCCAGCAGCTTTCAACTAGTGGGCTTTTACAATGAGCAGTTCTTC.

In this sample, this clonotype turned up many times. The gene calls are TRBV12-3 or TRBV12-4 and TRBJ1-6; D is perhaps TRBD1 (5 bases). This CDR3 comprises 14 residues. The V gene lost 4 bases and the J gene lost 7 bases, with 11 bases spanning the gap. CDR3 bases: TGTGCCAGCAGTTCCGGGACGACAAATTCACCCCTCCACTTT. Protein: CASSSGTTNSPLHF.

This clonotype was seen many times. V and J are TRBV20-1 and TRBJ1-4; D gene unclear. Germline V lookup: CDR1 DFQATT, CDR2 SNEGSKA (reference sequence). The CDR3 loop spans 15 amino acids. V lost 5 bases, J lost 0 bases, and 13 bases lay in between. The CDR3 spells CSAQKDSATNEKLFF. The CDR3 DNA reads TGCAGTGCTCAGAAAGATAGCGCAACTAATGAAAAACTGTTTTTT.

V usage is TRBV19 and J usage is TRBJ1-1; no definite D call. Trimming cost V 3 bases and J 0 bases, with 5 bases left between them. Germline V gives CDR1 LNHDA, CDR2 SQIVND (reference sequence). The CDR3 contains 13 residues. DNA of the CDR3: TGTGCCAGTAGTATTCGGGTGAACACTGAAGCTTTCTTT. It yields the protein CASSIRVNTEAFF.

This clonotype was counted many times. The chain links TRBV28 to TRBJ1-1; D remains unclear. Germline V gene data show CDR1 as MDHEN and CDR2 as SYDVKM. V was clipped by 7 bases and J by 4 bases, with 16 bases between them. The CDR3 length is 14 residues. The CDR3 sequence is CASNLGQSGTEAFF. CDR3 bases: TGTGCCAGCAATTTGGGTCAGTCTGGCACTGAAGCTTTCTTT.

Ten or more counts support this clonotype. The chain is built from TRBV19 and TRBJ1-2; 7 bases line up with TRBD1. V gave up 4 bases and J gave up 3 bases; unmatched junction bases: 2. Germline V gives CDR1 LNHDA, CDR2 SQIVND (reference sequence). The CDR3 is 13 amino acids. The CDR3 DNA is TGTGCCAGTAGTACAACAGGGGACTATGGCTACACCTTC. Amino acids: CASSTTGDYGYTF.

There are a few counts of this clonotype. This rearrangement joins TRBV5-1 to TRBJ1-3; possible D gene TRBD1, 6 bases. The germline V gene has CDR1 SGHRS and CDR2 YFSETQ. The ends were cut back, 3 bases at V and 0 bases at J, with 7 bases in the middle. The CDR3 runs to 14 residues. CDR3 in DNA: TGCGCCAGCAGCTCGGACAGCTCTGGAAACACCATATATTTT. Protein product: CASSSDSSGNTIYF.

The chain recombines TRBV20-1 with TRBJ2-3; 12 positions match TRBD2. J was trimmed by 0 bases and V by 3 bases; bases with no gene match: 10. The CDR3 contains 18 residues. Germline assignment: CDR1 DFQATT and CDR2 SNEGSKA (reference sequence). CDR3 sequence (DNA): TGCAGTGCTAGTATTAGGCTAGCGGGGGGGATAAGCACAGATACGCAGTATTTT. It translates to CSASIRLAGGISTDTQYF.

Many counts were recorded for this clonotype. The genes are TRBV2 and TRBJ2-1; the D is unclear. The germline CDR1 and CDR2 sequences are SNHLY and FYNNEI. The CDR3 contains 11 residues. Trimming pared 7 bases from V and 4 bases from J, leaving 5 bases between. The CDR3, as DNA: TGTGCCAGCAAGGGATACAATGAGCAGTTCTTC. Its translation is CASKGYNEQFF. Full variable domain (rest looked up from reference TRBV2 and TRBJ2-1): EPEVTQTPSHQVTQMGQEVILRCVPISNHLYFYWYRQILGQKVEFLVSFYNNEISEKSEIFDDQFSVERPDGSNFTLKIRSTKLEDSAMYFCASKGYNEQFFGPGTRLTVL.